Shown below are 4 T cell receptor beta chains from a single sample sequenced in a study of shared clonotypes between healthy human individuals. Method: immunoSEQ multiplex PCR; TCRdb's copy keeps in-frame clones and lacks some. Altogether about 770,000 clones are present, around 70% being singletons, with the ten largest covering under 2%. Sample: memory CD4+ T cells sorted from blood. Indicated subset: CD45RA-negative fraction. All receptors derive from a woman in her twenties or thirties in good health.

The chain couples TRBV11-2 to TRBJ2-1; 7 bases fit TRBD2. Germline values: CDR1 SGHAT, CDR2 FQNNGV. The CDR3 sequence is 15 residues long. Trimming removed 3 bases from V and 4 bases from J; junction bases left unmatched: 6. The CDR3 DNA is TGTGCCAGCAGCTTCGCGTCTAGCGGTTACAATGAGCAGTTCTTC. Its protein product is CASSFASSGYNEQFF.

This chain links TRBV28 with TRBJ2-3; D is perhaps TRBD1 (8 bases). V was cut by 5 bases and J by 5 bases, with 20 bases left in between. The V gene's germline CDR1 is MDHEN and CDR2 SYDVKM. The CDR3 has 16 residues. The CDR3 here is CASSLRTGRGEDTQYF. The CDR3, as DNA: TGTGCCAGCAGTCTCCGGACAGGGAGGGGAGAAGATACGCAGTATTTT.

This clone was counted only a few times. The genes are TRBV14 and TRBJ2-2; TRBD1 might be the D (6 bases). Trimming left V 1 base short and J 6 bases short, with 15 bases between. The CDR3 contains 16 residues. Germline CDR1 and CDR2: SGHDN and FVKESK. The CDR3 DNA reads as TGTGCCAGCAGCCAAGCAGGGGCCTCTATTTCCGGGGAGCTGTTTTTT. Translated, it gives CASSQAGASISGELFF.

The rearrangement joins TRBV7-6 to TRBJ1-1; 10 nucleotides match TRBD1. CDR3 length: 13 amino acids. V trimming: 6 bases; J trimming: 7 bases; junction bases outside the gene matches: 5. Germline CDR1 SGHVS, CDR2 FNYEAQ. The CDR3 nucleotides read TGTGCCAGCAGACGACAGGGGGCTATTGAAGCTTTCTTT. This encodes CASRRQGAIEAFF.